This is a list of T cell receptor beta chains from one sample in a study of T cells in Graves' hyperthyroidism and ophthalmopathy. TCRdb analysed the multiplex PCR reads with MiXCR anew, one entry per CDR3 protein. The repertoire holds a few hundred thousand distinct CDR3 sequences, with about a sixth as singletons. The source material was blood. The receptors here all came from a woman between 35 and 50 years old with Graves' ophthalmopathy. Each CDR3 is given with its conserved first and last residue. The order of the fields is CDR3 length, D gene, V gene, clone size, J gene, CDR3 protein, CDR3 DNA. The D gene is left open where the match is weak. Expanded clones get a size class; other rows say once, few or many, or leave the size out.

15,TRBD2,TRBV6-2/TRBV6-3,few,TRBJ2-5,CASSYSSGNPETQYF,TGTGCCAGCAGTTACTCTAGCGGGAATCCCGAGACCCAGTACTTC
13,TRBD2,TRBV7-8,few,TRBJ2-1,CASSLAGGTEQFF,TGTGCCAGCAGCTTAGCGGGAGGGACTGAGCAGTTCTTC
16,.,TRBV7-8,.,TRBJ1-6,CASSLPRGRRDSPLHF,TGTGCCAGCAGCTTACCCCGGGGACGGCGGGATTCACCCCTCCACTTT
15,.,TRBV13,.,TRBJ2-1,CASSPYGATYNEQFF,TGTGCCAGCAGCCCTTACGGAGCGACTTACAATGAGCAGTTCTTC
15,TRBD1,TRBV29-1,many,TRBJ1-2,CSAWDRAFAPDGYTF,TGCAGCGCGTGGGACAGGGCGTTTGCCCCGGATGGCTACACCTTC
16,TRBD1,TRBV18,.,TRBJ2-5,CASSPLMGQGAETQYF,TGTGCCAGCTCACCATTGATGGGACAGGGGGCCGAGACCCAGTACTTC
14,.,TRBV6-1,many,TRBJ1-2,CASSLSGPDYGYTF,TGTGCCAGCAGTCTAAGCGGGCCTGACTATGGCTACACCTTC
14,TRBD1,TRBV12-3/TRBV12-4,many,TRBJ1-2,CASSLGTGNYGYTF,TGTGCCAGCAGTTTGGGGACAGGGAACTATGGCTACACCTTC
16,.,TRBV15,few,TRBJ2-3,CATSRVQYPEADTQYF,TGTGCCACCAGCAGAGTTCAGTACCCCGAGGCAGATACGCAGTATTTT
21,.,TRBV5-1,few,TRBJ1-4,CASSLGREPSANKATNEKLFF,TGCGCCAGCAGCTTGGGACGGGAGCCCTCCGCAAATAAAGCAACTAATGAAAAACTGTTTTTT
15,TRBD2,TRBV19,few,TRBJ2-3,CASSTKRERTDTQYF,TGTGCCAGTAGTACCAAGCGGGAGCGCACAGATACGCAGTATTTT
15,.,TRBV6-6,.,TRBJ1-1,CASSYFGGGHTEAFF,TGTGCCAGCAGTTACTTTGGGGGGGGTCACACTGAAGCTTTCTTT
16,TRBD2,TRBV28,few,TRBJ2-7,CASSRIPSGSPYEQYF,TGTGCCAGCAGCCGGATTCCTAGCGGGAGCCCCTACGAGCAGTACTTC
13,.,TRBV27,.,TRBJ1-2,CASSYQGRDGYTF,TGTGCCAGCAGTTACCAGGGTCGCGATGGCTACACCTTC
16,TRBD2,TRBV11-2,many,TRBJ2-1,CASSPPGLAGNNEQFF,TGTGCCAGCAGCCCCCCGGGACTAGCGGGGAACAATGAGCAGTTCTTC
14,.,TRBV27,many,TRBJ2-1,CASSLTGSYNEQFF,TGTGCCAGCAGTTTAACGGGGTCCTACAATGAGCAGTTCTTC
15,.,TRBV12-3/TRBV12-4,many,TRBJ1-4,CASSLSLGPEEKLFF,TGTGCCAGCAGTTTATCCCTGGGGCCAGAAGAAAAACTGTTTTTT
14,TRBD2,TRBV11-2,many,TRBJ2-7,CASSFVAGVYEQYF,TGTGCCAGCAGCTTTGTAGCGGGGGTCTACGAGCAGTACTTC
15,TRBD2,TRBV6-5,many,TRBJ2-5,CASSVTSGGQETQYF,TGTGCCAGCAGTGTTACTAGCGGGGGGCAAGAGACCCAGTACTTC
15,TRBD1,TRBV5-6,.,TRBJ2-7,CASRITAGQGYEQYF,TGTGCCAGCAGGATAACGGCGGGACAGGGGTACGAGCAGTACTTC
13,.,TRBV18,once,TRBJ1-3,CASSADVGNTIYF,TGTGCCAGCTCAGCGGACGTTGGAAACACCATATATTTT
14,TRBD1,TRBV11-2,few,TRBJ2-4,CASSSARGQRIQYF,TGTGCCAGCAGCTCAGCTCGGGGACAGCGCATTCAGTACTTC
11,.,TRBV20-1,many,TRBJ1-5,CSARGGGPQHF,TGCAGTGCTAGAGGAGGGGGGCCCCAGCATTTT
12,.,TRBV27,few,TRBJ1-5,CTRARVNQPQHF,TGTACCAGGGCGAGGGTCAATCAGCCCCAGCATTTT
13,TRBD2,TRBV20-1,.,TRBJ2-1,CSARGLAGNEQFF,TGCAGTGCTAGAGGACTAGCGGGCAATGAGCAGTTCTTC
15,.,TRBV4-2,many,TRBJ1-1,CASSQEGSLNTEAFF,TGTGCCAGCAGCCAAGAGGGCAGCTTGAACACTGAAGCTTTCTTT
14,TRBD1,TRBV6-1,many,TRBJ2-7,CASSDPGQPYEQYF,TGTGCCAGCAGTGATCCGGGACAGCCCTACGAGCAGTACTTC
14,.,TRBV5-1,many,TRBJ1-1,CASSFSGVGTEAFF,TGCGCCAGCAGCTTCTCCGGGGTGGGCACTGAAGCTTTCTTT
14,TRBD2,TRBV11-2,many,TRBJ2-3,CASSLVASGPERYF,TGTGCCAGCAGCTTAGTGGCTAGCGGACCCGAAAGGTATTTT
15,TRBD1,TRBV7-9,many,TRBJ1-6,CASRRGQGINSPLHF,TGTGCCAGCAGACGCGGACAGGGGATAAATTCACCCCTCCACTTT
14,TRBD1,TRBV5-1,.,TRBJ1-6,CASSLEGANSPLHF,TGCGCCAGCAGCTTGGAGGGGGCGAATTCACCCCTCCACTTT
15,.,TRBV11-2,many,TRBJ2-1,CASSAGTPPRDEQFF,TGTGCCAGCAGCGCCGGGACTCCGCCTCGCGATGAGCAGTTCTTC
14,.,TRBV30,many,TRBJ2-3,CAWSASLSTDTQYF,TGTGCCTGGAGTGCCTCCCTGAGCACAGATACGCAGTATTTT
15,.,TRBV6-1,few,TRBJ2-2,CASIMAVAGAGELFF,TGTGCCAGCATTATGGCGGTGGCCGGCGCCGGGGAGCTGTTTTTT
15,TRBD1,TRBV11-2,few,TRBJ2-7,CASSLGQGVPYEQYF,TGTGCCAGCAGCTTAGGACAGGGGGTACCCTACGAGCAGTACTTC
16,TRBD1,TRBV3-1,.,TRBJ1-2,CASSHRRGQDPYGYTF,TGTGCCAGCAGCCACCGACGGGGACAGGACCCCTATGGCTACACCTTC
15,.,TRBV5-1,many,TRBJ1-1,CASSFSPGQNTEAFF,TGCGCCAGCAGCTTTTCCCCGGGACAGAACACTGAAGCTTTCTTT
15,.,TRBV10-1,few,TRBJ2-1,CASSESGGHYNEQFF,TGCGCCAGCAGTGAGTCCGGGGGCCACTACAATGAGCAGTTCTTC
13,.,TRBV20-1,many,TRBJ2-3,CSARDVVADTQYF,TGCAGTGCTAGAGACGTTGTCGCAGATACGCAGTATTTT
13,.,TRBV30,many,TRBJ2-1,CAWTQGTANEQFF,TGTGCCTGGACACAAGGGACGGCCAATGAGCAGTTCTTC
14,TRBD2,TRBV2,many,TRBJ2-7,CASTASGNLSEQYF,TGTGCCAGCACGGCTAGCGGGAATTTAAGCGAGCAGTACTTC
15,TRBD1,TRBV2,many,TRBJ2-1,CASSEARTGLDEQFF,TGTGCCAGCAGTGAAGCGCGGACAGGGCTGGATGAGCAGTTCTTC
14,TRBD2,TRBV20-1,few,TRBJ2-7,CSASLLAGVYEQYF,TGCAGTGCTAGCCTTCTAGCGGGAGTATACGAGCAGTACTTC
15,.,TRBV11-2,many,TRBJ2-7,CASSLEAGRVYEQYF,TGTGCCAGCAGCTTAGAAGCGGGCCGTGTCTACGAGCAGTACTTC
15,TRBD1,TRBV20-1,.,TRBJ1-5,CSARYQGASSQPQHF,TGCAGTGCTAGATATCAGGGGGCGAGTTCTCAGCCCCAGCATTTT
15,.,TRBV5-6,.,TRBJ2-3,CASSRRGRPTDTQYF,TGTGCCAGCAGCCGAAGGGGCCGTCCCACAGATACGCAGTATTTT
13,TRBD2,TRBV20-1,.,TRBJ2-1,CSASREAGDEQFF,TGCAGTGCTAGTCGGGAGGCCGGGGATGAGCAGTTCTTC
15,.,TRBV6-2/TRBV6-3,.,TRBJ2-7,CASSSVGASSYEQYF,TGTGCCAGCAGTTCGGTTGGGGCCAGCTCCTACGAGCAGTACTTC
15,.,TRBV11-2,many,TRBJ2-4,CASSFSSVKQNIQYF,TGTGCCAGCAGCTTTTCTTCCGTGAAGCAAAACATTCAGTACTTC
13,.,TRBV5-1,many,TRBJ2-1,CASSTDGNNEQFF,TGCGCCAGCAGCACGGACGGCAACAATGAGCAGTTCTTC
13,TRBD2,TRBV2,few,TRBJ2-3,CASTSGHTDTQYF,TGTGCCAGCACTAGCGGGCACACAGATACGCAGTATTTT
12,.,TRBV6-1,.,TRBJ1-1,CASSEQDTEAFF,TGTGCCAGCAGTGAGCAAGACACAGAAGCTTTCTTT